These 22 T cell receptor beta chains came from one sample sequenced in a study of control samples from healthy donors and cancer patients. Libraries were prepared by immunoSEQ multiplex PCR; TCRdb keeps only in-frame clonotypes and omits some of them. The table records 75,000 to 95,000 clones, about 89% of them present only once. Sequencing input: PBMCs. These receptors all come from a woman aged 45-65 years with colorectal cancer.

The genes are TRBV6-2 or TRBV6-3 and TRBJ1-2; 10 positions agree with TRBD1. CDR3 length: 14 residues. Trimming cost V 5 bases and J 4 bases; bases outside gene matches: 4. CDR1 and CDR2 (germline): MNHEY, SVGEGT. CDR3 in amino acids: CASSLRTGGYGYTF. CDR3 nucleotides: TGTGCCAGCAGTCTTCGGACAGGGGGCTATGGCTACACCTTC.

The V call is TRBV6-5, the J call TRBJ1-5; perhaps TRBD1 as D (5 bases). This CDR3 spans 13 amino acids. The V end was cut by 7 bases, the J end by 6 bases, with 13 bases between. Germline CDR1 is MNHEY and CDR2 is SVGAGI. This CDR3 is CASMAGLGQPQHF. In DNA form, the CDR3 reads TGTGCCAGCATGGCAGGGTTGGGTCAGCCCCAGCATTTT.

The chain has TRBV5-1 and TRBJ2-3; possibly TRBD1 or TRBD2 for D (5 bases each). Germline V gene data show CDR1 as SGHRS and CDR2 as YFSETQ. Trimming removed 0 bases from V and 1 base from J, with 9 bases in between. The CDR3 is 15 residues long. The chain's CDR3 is CASSLVGTGTDTQYF. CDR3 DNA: TGCGCCAGCAGCTTGGTAGGGACGGGCACAGATACGCAGTATTTT.

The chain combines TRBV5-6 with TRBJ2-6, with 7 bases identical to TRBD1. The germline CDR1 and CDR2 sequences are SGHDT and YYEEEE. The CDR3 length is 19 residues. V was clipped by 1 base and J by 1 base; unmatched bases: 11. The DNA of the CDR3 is TGTGCCAGCAGCTTGCGACGAACAGGGGTTAGTTCTGGGGCCAACGTCCTGACTTTC. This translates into CASSLRRTGVSSGANVLTF.

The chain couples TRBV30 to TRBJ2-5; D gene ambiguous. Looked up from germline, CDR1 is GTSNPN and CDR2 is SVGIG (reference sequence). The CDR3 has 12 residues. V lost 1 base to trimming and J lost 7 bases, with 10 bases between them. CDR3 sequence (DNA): TGTGCCTGGAGTGACCCGCGCGGGACCCAGTACTTC. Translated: CAWSDPRGTQYF.

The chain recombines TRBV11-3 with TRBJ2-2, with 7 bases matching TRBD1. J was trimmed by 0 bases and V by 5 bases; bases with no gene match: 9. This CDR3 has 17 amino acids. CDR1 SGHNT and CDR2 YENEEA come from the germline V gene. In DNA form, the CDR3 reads TGTGCCAGCAGCGTGACACAGGGGAGAACGAACACCGGGGAGCTGTTTTTT. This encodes CASSVTQGRTNTGELFF.

Here the CDR3 DNA reads TGTGCCAGTAGTATATTGGCGGGGGTCACAGATACGCAGTATTTT. Translating gives CASSILAGVTDTQYF. The gene calls are TRBV19 and TRBJ2-3, with TRBD2 identical over 7 bases. Germline V gene sequence: CDR1 LNHDA, CDR2 SQIVND (reference sequence). This CDR3 comprises 15 residues. Germline trimming cut 2 bases from V and 2 bases from J; bases unmatched to any gene: 4.

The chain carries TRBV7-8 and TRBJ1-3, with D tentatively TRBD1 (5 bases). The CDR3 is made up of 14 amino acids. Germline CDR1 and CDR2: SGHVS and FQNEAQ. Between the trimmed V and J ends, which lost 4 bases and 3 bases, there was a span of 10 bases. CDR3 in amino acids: CASSSQGFGNTIYF. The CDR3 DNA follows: TGTGCCAGCAGCTCGCAGGGTTTTGGAAACACCATATATTTT.

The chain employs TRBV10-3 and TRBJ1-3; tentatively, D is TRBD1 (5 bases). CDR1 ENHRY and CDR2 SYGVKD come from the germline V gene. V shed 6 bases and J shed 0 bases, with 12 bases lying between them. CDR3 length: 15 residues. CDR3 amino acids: CAIRLTESSGNTIYF. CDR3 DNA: TGTGCCATCAGATTGACAGAGAGCTCTGGAAACACCATATATTTT.

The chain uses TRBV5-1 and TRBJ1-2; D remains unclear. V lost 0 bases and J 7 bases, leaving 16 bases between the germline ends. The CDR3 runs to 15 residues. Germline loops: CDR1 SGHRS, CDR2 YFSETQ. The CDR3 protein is CASSLGGPSKGGYTF. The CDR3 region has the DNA TGCGCCAGCAGCTTGGGGGGTCCTTCTAAGGGTGGCTACACCTTC.

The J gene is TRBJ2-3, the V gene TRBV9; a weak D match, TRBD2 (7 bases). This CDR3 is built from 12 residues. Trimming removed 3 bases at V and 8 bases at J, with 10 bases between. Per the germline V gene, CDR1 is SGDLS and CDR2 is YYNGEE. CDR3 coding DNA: TGTGCCAGCAGCGAGGGGGAGGGTACGCAGTATTTT. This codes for CASSEGEGTQYF.

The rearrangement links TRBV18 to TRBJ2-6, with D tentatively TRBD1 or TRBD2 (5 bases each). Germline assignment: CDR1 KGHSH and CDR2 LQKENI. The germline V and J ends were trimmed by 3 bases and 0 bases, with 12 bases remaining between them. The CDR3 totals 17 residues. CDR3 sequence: CASSPVQGPSGANVLTF. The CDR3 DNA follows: TGTGCCAGCTCACCCGTCCAGGGACCCTCTGGGGCCAACGTCCTGACTTTC.

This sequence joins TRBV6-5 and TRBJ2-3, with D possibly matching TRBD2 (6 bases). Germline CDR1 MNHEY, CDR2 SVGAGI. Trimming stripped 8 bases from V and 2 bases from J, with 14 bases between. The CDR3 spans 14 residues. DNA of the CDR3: TGTGCCAGCCGGGGTAGGGACTTCACAGATACGCAGTATTTT. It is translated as CASRGRDFTDTQYF.

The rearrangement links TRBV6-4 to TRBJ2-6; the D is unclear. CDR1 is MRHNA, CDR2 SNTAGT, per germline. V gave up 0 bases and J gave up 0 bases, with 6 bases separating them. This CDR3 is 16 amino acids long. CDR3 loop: CASSDSQRSGANVLTF. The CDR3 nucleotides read TGTGCCAGCAGTGACTCACAGCGCTCTGGGGCCAACGTCCTGACTTTC.

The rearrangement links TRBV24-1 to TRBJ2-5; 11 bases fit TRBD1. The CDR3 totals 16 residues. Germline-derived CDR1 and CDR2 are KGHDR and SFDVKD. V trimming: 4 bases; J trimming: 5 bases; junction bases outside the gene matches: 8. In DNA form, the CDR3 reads TGTGCCACCAGTGACCCGAGGACAGGGGGCAGGGAGACCCAGTACTTC. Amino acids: CATSDPRTGGRETQYF.

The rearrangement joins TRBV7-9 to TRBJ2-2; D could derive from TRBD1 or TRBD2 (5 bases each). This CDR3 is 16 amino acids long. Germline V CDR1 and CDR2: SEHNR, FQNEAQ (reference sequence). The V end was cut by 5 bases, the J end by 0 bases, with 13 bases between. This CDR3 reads CASSRAGTTNTGELFF. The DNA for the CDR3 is TGTGCCAGCAGCAGAGCCGGGACGACGAACACCGGGGAGCTGTTTTTT.

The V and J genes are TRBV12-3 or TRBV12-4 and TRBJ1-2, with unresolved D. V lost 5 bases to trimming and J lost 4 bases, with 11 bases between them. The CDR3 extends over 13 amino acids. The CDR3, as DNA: TGTGCCAGCAGTGGAGTTAGAAGCTATGGCTACACCTTC. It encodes CASSGVRSYGYTF.

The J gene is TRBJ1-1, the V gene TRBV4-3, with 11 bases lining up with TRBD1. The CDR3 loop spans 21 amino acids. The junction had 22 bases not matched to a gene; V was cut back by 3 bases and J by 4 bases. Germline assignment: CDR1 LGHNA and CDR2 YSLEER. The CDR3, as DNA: TGCGCCAGCAGCCATTCGTTTTGGGACAGGGGGTTTCAAGAACGGGGCACTGAAGCTTTCTTT. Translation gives CASSHSFWDRGFQERGTEAFF.

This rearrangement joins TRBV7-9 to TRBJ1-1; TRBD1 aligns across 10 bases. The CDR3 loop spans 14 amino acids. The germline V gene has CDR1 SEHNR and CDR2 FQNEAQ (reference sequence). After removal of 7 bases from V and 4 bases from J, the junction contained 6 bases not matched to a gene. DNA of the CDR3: TGTGCCAGCACTGACAGGGGGCGGGTCACTGAAGCTTTCTTT. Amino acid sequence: CASTDRGRVTEAFF. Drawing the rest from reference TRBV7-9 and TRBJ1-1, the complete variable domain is DTGVSQNPRHKITKRGQNVTFRCDPISEHNRLYWYRQTLGQGPEFLTYFQNEAQLEKSRLLSDRFSAERPKGSFSTLEIQRTEQGDSAMYLCASTDRGRVTEAFFGQGTRLTVV.

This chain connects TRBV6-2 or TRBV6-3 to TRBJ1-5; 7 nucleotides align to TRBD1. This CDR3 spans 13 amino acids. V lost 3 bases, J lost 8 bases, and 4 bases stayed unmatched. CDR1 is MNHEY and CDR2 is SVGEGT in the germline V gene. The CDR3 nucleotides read TGTGCCAGCAGTTATGACAGGGTTGAGCCCCAGCATTTT. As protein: CASSYDRVEPQHF.

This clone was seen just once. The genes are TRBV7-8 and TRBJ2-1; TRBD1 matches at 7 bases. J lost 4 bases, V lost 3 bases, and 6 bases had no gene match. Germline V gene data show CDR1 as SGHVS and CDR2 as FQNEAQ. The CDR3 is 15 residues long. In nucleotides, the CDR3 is TGTGCCAGCAGCTTCGACAGGGTCAAGTACAATGAGCAGTTCTTC. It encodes CASSFDRVKYNEQFF.

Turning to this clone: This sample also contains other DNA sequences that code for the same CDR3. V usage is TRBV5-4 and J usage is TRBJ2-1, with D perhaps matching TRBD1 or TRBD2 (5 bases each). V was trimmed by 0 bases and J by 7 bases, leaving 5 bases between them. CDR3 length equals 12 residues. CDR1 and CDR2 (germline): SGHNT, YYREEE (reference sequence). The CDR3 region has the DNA TGTGCCAGCAGCTTGGGGGGGAATGAGCAGTTCTTC. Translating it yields CASSLGGNEQFF.